Described below is a single T cell receptor beta chain sequence and its context. These data come from a study of T cell responses to AZD1222 COVID-19 vaccine. Germline V CDR1 and CDR2: LGHDT, YNNKEL (reference sequence). Trimming left V 4 bases short and J 2 bases short, with 18 bases between. The CDR3 length is 16 residues. TCRdb's table, derived via immunoSEQ multiplex PCR, lists solely in-frame clones and lacks some. The table lists some 120,000 clones, 70% to 90% of them singletons. This sample comprised peripheral blood, obtained 28 days after the second AZD1222 dose. V is TRBV3-1 (or the pseudogene TRBV3-2) and J is TRBJ2-7; D is tentatively TRBD1 or TRBD2 (5 bases each). The receptor's source is an adult who received the AZD1222 COVID-19 vaccine. CDR3 residues: CASSPILSGATYEQYF. DNA for the CDR3: TGTGCCAGCAGCCCAATTCTCTCCGGGGCTACCTACGAGCAGTACTTC.